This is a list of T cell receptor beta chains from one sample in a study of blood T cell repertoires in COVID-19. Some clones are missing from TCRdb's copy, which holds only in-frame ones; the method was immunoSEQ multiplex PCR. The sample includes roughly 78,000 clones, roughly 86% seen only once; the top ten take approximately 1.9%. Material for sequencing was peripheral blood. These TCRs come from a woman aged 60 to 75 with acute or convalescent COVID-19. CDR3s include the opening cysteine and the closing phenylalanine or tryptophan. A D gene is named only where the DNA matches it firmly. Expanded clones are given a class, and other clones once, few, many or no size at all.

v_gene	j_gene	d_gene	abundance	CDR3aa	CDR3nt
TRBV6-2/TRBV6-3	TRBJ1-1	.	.	CASSYSFPRRRHTEAFF	TGTGCCAGCAGTTACTCGTTTCCGCGCAGGCGACACACTGAAGCTTTCTTT
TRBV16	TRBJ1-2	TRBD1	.	CASSPRSPGQGYYGYTF	TGTGCCAGCAGCCCCAGGTCCCCAGGACAGGGGTACTATGGCTACACCTTC
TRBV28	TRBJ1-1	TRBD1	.	CAHRTGVPNLPEAFF	TGTGCCCACAGGACAGGGGTCCCAAATTTACCTGAAGCTTTCTTT
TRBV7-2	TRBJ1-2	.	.	CASSLVRGANYGYTF	TGTGCCAGCAGCTTAGTCCGGGGTGCGAACTATGGCTACACCTTC
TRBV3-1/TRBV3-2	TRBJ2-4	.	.	CASSQYSPGNIQYF	TGTGCCAGCAGCCAATACTCCCCGGGGAACATTCAGTACTTC
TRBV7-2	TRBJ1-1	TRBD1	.	CASSLAPGQGYTEAFF	TGTGCCAGCAGCTTAGCGCCTGGACAGGGGTACACTGAAGCTTTCTTT
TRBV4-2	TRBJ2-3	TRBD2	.	CASSQLTGLAGGTDTQYF	TGTGCCAGCAGCCAATTGACGGGACTAGCGGGGGGCACAGATACGCAGTATTTT
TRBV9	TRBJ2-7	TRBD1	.	CASSVGTGDVHEQYF	TGTGCCAGCAGCGTAGGGACAGGGGATGTCCACGAGCAGTACTTC
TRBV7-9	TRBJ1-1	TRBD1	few	CASSLGQGDTEAFF	TGTGCCAGCAGCCTGGGACAGGGAGACACTGAAGCTTTCTTT
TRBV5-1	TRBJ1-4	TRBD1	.	CASSLQGRSSEKLFF	TGCGCCAGCAGCTTACAGGGGCGTAGTAGTGAAAAACTGTTTTTT